This TCR beta chain was captured by sequencing in a study of shared clonotypes between healthy human individuals. Study as a whole: Two women and three men aged 18 to 49 made up the donors. CD4 naive cells filled three plates per donor, CD4 memory three, CD8 naive two and CD8 memory one.

Sequenced by immunoSEQ multiplex PCR; TCRdb stores in-frame clones only, minus some. The sample has about 180,000 clones; 90% to 95% are singletons. There are 12 residues in the CDR3. CDR1 and CDR2 from the germline V gene are MDHEN and SYDVKM. Specimen: naive CD4+ T cells sorted from blood. Indicated subset: CD45RA+ positively selected. This sequence originates from a woman aged 25 to 39 in good health. The chain uses TRBV28 and TRBJ2-5, with D possibly matching TRBD2 (5 bases). With the DNA end fitting TRBJ2-7 better, the J assignment may be wrong. The CDR3 bases are TGTGCCAGCAGTTTGAGGGCCTACGAGCAGTACTTC. It codes for CASSLRAYEQYF.